This is a list of T cell receptor beta chains from one sample in a study of sequential checkpoint blockade in melanoma. Data came from immunoSEQ multiplex PCR; TCRdb stores just in-frame clones and leaves some out. The table has about 9,200 clones, roughly 23% seen once. The sample was tumor tissue (inferred from file names), taken from a patient given nivolumab and ipilimumab in sequence. The receptors come from a human donor with melanoma. Both conserved end residues are part of each CDR3. A D gene is named only where the DNA matches it firmly. A clone size is listed for some rows: how often the clone was seen (once, few, many), or a class if it is expanded.

V gene: TRBV28; clone size: few; J gene: TRBJ1-2; CDR3 length: 13; D gene: NA; CDR3 DNA: TGTGCCAGCAGGGGGGGAGGGATTTATGGCTACACCTTC; CDR3 protein: CASRGGGIYGYTF
V gene: TRBV5-1; clone size: few; J gene: TRBJ1-2; CDR3 length: 16; D gene: TRBD1; CDR3 DNA: TGCGCCAGCAGCTTACGACAGGGGGATACTAACTATGGCTACACCTTC; CDR3 protein: CASSLRQGDTNYGYTF
V gene: TRBV9; clone size: few; J gene: TRBJ2-2; CDR3 length: 16; D gene: TRBD1; CDR3 DNA: TGTGCCAGCAGCGTAGAGGGACAGGGCGACACCGGGGAGCTGTTTTTT; CDR3 protein: CASSVEGQGDTGELFF
V gene: TRBV6-8; clone size: few; J gene: TRBJ2-7; CDR3 length: 20; D gene: NA; CDR3 DNA: TGTGCCAGCAGTTACTCTCGTTCCCCCCAAGGACAGAGGAGCTCCTACGAGCAGTACTTC; CDR3 protein: CASSYSRSPQGQRSSYEQYF
V gene: TRBV10-2; clone size: few; J gene: TRBJ1-5; CDR3 length: 14; D gene: TRBD1; CDR3 DNA: TGCGCCATCAGGGACGGACAGGGAAATCAGCCCCAGCATTTT; CDR3 protein: CAIRDGQGNQPQHF
V gene: TRBV6-8; clone size: few; J gene: TRBJ1-1; CDR3 length: 12; D gene: NA; CDR3 DNA: TGTGCCAGCAGTTACTACCTAGGCGGAGCTTTCTTT; CDR3 protein: CASSYYLGGAFF
V gene: TRBV7-6; clone size: NA; J gene: TRBJ1-5; CDR3 length: 16; D gene: TRBD1; CDR3 DNA: TGTGCCAGCAGCACTGGACAGGGCTTAGGCAATCAGCCCCAGCATTTT; CDR3 protein: CASSTGQGLGNQPQHF
V gene: TRBV6-8; clone size: NA; J gene: TRBJ1-2; CDR3 length: 17; D gene: NA; CDR3 DNA: TGTGCCAGCAGTTACTCGATCATTGCGTGGGACCGTCGTGGCTACACCTTC; CDR3 protein: CASSYSIIAWDRRGYTF
V gene: TRBV6-8; clone size: few; J gene: TRBJ1-5; CDR3 length: 12; D gene: NA; CDR3 DNA: TGTGCCAGCAGGGAGGGGTTACAGCCCCAGCATTTT; CDR3 protein: CASREGLQPQHF
V gene: TRBV9; clone size: few; J gene: TRBJ2-2; CDR3 length: 12; D gene: NA; CDR3 DNA: TGTGCCAGCAGCTTCAACACCGGGGAGCTGTTTTTT; CDR3 protein: CASSFNTGELFF
V gene: TRBV11-3; clone size: medium-sized; J gene: TRBJ1-3; CDR3 length: 15; D gene: NA; CDR3 DNA: TGTGCCAGCAGCTTGGGGGGGGCCTCTGGAAACACCATATATTTT; CDR3 protein: CASSLGGASGNTIYF
V gene: TRBV19; clone size: NA; J gene: TRBJ1-1; CDR3 length: 12; D gene: NA; CDR3 DNA: TGTGCCAGTGACCGGGACGCCAGGGGAGCTTTCTTT; CDR3 protein: CASDRDARGAFF
V gene: TRBV6-8; clone size: few; J gene: TRBJ2-4; CDR3 length: 14; D gene: NA; CDR3 DNA: TGTGCCAGCAGTTACGGGCAGGGCGAAAACATTCAGTACTTC; CDR3 protein: CASSYGQGENIQYF
V gene: TRBV6-8; clone size: many; J gene: TRBJ2-7; CDR3 length: 14; D gene: NA; CDR3 DNA: TGTGCCAGCAGTTACTCGAAAGGGTCAAACGAGCAGTACTTC; CDR3 protein: CASSYSKGSNEQYF
V gene: TRBV18; clone size: NA; J gene: TRBJ1-3; CDR3 length: 12; D gene: NA; CDR3 DNA: TGTGCCAGCTCCCCCCCAGGAAACACCATATATTTT; CDR3 protein: CASSPPGNTIYF
V gene: TRBV11-3; clone size: many; J gene: TRBJ2-3; CDR3 length: 14; D gene: NA; CDR3 DNA: TGTGCCAGCAGCCCCCTTAGTAGTACAGATACGCAGTATTTT; CDR3 protein: CASSPLSSTDTQYF
V gene: TRBV29-1; clone size: NA; J gene: TRBJ2-5; CDR3 length: 12; D gene: NA; CDR3 DNA: TGCAGCGTTGAGAGGAGGGGTGAGACCCAGTACTTC; CDR3 protein: CSVERRGETQYF
V gene: TRBV9; clone size: NA; J gene: TRBJ2-3; CDR3 length: 15; D gene: NA; CDR3 DNA: TGTGCCAGCAGCGCCCGCGGGACCCCCACAGATACGCAGTATTTT; CDR3 protein: CASSARGTPTDTQYF
V gene: TRBV11-3; clone size: many; J gene: TRBJ1-1; CDR3 length: 15; D gene: TRBD1; CDR3 DNA: TGTGCCAGCAGCAAAGGGGACAGGGTGAACACTGAAGCTTTCTTT; CDR3 protein: CASSKGDRVNTEAFF
V gene: TRBV5-1; clone size: NA; J gene: TRBJ2-7; CDR3 length: 15; D gene: NA; CDR3 DNA: TGCGCCAGCAGCTTGGGCGGGGCAAGACAGAACGAGCAGTACTTC; CDR3 protein: CASSLGGARQNEQYF
V gene: TRBV11-3; clone size: NA; J gene: TRBJ2-3; CDR3 length: 15; D gene: NA; CDR3 DNA: TGTGCCAGCACCCCTGGAAGGGAGGGCACAGATACGCAGTATTTT; CDR3 protein: CASTPGREGTDTQYF
V gene: TRBV28; clone size: NA; J gene: TRBJ1-4; CDR3 length: 16; D gene: TRBD1; CDR3 DNA: TGTGCCAGCAGTTTTCGGACAGGGGGCCTAAATGAAAAACTGTTTTTT; CDR3 protein: CASSFRTGGLNEKLFF
V gene: TRBV12-5; clone size: once; J gene: TRBJ1-2; CDR3 length: 13; D gene: NA; CDR3 DNA: TGTGCTAGTGGTTCGGATGGTGGCTATGGCTACACCTTC; CDR3 protein: CASGSDGGYGYTF
V gene: TRBV14; clone size: few; J gene: TRBJ2-2; CDR3 length: 15; D gene: NA; CDR3 DNA: TGTGCCAGCAGCTCCCCAGGGGAGAGCACCGGGGAGCTGTTTTTT; CDR3 protein: CASSSPGESTGELFF
V gene: TRBV18; clone size: NA; J gene: TRBJ1-2; CDR3 length: 15; D gene: NA; CDR3 DNA: TGTGCCAGCTCACCACCGCAGAAGGGGAACTATGGCTACACCTTC; CDR3 protein: CASSPPQKGNYGYTF
V gene: TRBV5-1; clone size: NA; J gene: TRBJ1-4; CDR3 length: 15; D gene: TRBD1; CDR3 DNA: TGCGCCAGCAGCTTGGCCGGGCAGGGGGCTGAAAAACTGTTTTTT; CDR3 protein: CASSLAGQGAEKLFF
V gene: TRBV18; clone size: NA; J gene: TRBJ2-1; CDR3 length: 15; D gene: NA; CDR3 DNA: TGTGCCAGCTCACCACCGTCGGCTAGTGGCAATGAGCAGTTCTTC; CDR3 protein: CASSPPSASGNEQFF
V gene: TRBV6-4; clone size: NA; J gene: TRBJ2-1; CDR3 length: 14; D gene: TRBD1; CDR3 DNA: TGTGCCAGCAGTTCAGGGACAGTTAAGAATGAGCAGTTCTTC; CDR3 protein: CASSSGTVKNEQFF
V gene: TRBV19; clone size: NA; J gene: TRBJ1-5; CDR3 length: 16; D gene: NA; CDR3 DNA: TGTGCCAGTAGTATGCCCCGGACAGTGTTCAATCAGCCCCAGCATTTT; CDR3 protein: CASSMPRTVFNQPQHF
V gene: TRBV28; clone size: few; J gene: TRBJ1-1; CDR3 length: 13; D gene: NA; CDR3 DNA: TGTGCCAGCAGTGCCAGACAGAGTGCTGAAGCTTTCTTT; CDR3 protein: CASSARQSAEAFF
V gene: TRBV5-1; clone size: NA; J gene: TRBJ1-1; CDR3 length: 14; D gene: NA; CDR3 DNA: TGCGCCAGCAGCTTAGAGGCCATGAACACTGAAGCTTTCTTT; CDR3 protein: CASSLEAMNTEAFF
V gene: TRBV11-3; clone size: many; J gene: TRBJ2-5; CDR3 length: 14; D gene: NA; CDR3 DNA: TGTGCCAGCAGCCTCTCGGACACGCAAGAGACCCAGTACTTC; CDR3 protein: CASSLSDTQETQYF
V gene: TRBV11-3; clone size: few; J gene: TRBJ1-3; CDR3 length: 14; D gene: TRBD1; CDR3 DNA: TGTGCCAGCAGCCCAGGACAGGGAAGAAACACCATATATTTT; CDR3 protein: CASSPGQGRNTIYF
V gene: TRBV11-3; clone size: medium-sized; J gene: TRBJ1-1; CDR3 length: 16; D gene: TRBD1; CDR3 DNA: TGTGCCAGCAGCCTCGACAGGGGCGGTCGGAACACTGAAGCTTTCTTT; CDR3 protein: CASSLDRGGRNTEAFF
V gene: TRBV6-1; clone size: many; J gene: TRBJ1-6; CDR3 length: 15; D gene: NA; CDR3 DNA: TGTGCCAGCAGTGAAGCCTTCGTCTTTTATTCACCCCTCCACTTT; CDR3 protein: CASSEAFVFYSPLHF
V gene: TRBV10-2; clone size: NA; J gene: TRBJ2-3; CDR3 length: 14; D gene: TRBD2; CDR3 DNA: TGCGCCAGCAGTCGGGGGGGCTTCGCAGATACGCAGTATTTT; CDR3 protein: CASSRGGFADTQYF
V gene: TRBV30; clone size: medium-sized; J gene: TRBJ1-1; CDR3 length: 15; D gene: NA; CDR3 DNA: TGTGCCTGGAGCTCTCAACACGCGGGGGGAACTGAAGCTTTCTTT; CDR3 protein: CAWSSQHAGGTEAFF
V gene: TRBV12-5; clone size: medium-sized; J gene: TRBJ1-1; CDR3 length: 13; D gene: NA; CDR3 DNA: TGTGCCAGCGGGAGGCCGTCGCGGGGTGAAGCTTTCTTT; CDR3 protein: CASGRPSRGEAFF
V gene: TRBV6-8; clone size: few; J gene: TRBJ1-2; CDR3 length: 13; D gene: NA; CDR3 DNA: TGTGCCAGCAGAACAATGGGGGCGAATGGCTACACCTTC; CDR3 protein: CASRTMGANGYTF
V gene: TRBV5-1; clone size: NA; J gene: TRBJ2-5; CDR3 length: 16; D gene: TRBD2; CDR3 DNA: TGCGCCAGCAGCTTGGGGGTAGCGGGGGGTCAAGAGACCCAGTACTTC; CDR3 protein: CASSLGVAGGQETQYF
V gene: TRBV11-3; clone size: few; J gene: TRBJ2-5; CDR3 length: 14; D gene: TRBD2; CDR3 DNA: TGTGCCAGCAGCACCGGGGGGGCCGCGGAGACCCAGTACTTC; CDR3 protein: CASSTGGAAETQYF
V gene: TRBV6-8; clone size: few; J gene: TRBJ2-7; CDR3 length: 13; D gene: NA; CDR3 DNA: TGTGCCAGCAGTAACACAGGGACGGCCGAGCAGTACTTC; CDR3 protein: CASSNTGTAEQYF
V gene: TRBV28; clone size: NA; J gene: TRBJ1-3; CDR3 length: 12; D gene: NA; CDR3 DNA: TGTGCCAGCAGTTTTTACGGGGGCACCATATATTTT; CDR3 protein: CASSFYGGTIYF
V gene: TRBV9; clone size: NA; J gene: TRBJ1-6; CDR3 length: 16; D gene: NA; CDR3 DNA: TGTGCCAGCAGCACGTCGGACGTTCCAGTCGATTCACCCCTCCACTTT; CDR3 protein: CASSTSDVPVDSPLHF
V gene: TRBV6-8; clone size: NA; J gene: TRBJ1-4; CDR3 length: 15; D gene: TRBD1; CDR3 DNA: TGTGCCAGCAGAGACCAACAGGGGGGGTATGAAAAACTGTTTTTT; CDR3 protein: CASRDQQGGYEKLFF
V gene: TRBV6-8; clone size: NA; J gene: TRBJ2-2; CDR3 length: 17; D gene: NA; CDR3 DNA: TGTGCCATCCGGCGGGGGCATGAGGCAGGACACACCGGGGAGCTGTTTTTT; CDR3 protein: CAIRRGHEAGHTGELFF
V gene: TRBV19; clone size: NA; J gene: TRBJ1-5; CDR3 length: 14; D gene: NA; CDR3 DNA: TGTGCCAGTAGCCTATCCAGGGGCAATCAGCCCCAGCATTTT; CDR3 protein: CASSLSRGNQPQHF
V gene: TRBV28; clone size: few; J gene: TRBJ1-1; CDR3 length: 13; D gene: NA; CDR3 DNA: TGTGCCAGCAGGAAACAGGGCTACACTGAAGCTTTCTTT; CDR3 protein: CASRKQGYTEAFF